This paragraph covers one T cell receptor (beta chain) sequence. Authors' processing steps: Amplification of reference gene primers provided the estimated nucleated cell counts. The table came from immunoSEQ multiplex PCR; TCRdb's copy has only in-frame clones and leaves some out. V and J calls and clone size are those listed in that table; D and trimming were worked out from the DNA. The sample contains under 300,000 clones, about 83% of which appear only once. These data belong to a study of blood T cell repertoires in COVID-19. Across the whole study: Sites in the United States, Italy and Spain provided acute and convalescent COVID-19 samples.

CDR3 length: 14 amino acids. The V and J ends lost 5 bases and 8 bases, in that order; junction bases with no gene match: 3. The V gene's germline CDR1 is KGHSH and CDR2 LQKENI. Sample: peripheral blood. The rearrangement joins TRBV18 to TRBJ1-6; 10 bases are a match to TRBD1. This receptor was identified in a man of 80 years or more with acute or convalescent COVID-19. The CDR3 DNA is TGTGCCAGCTCAGCCGGGACAGGGGATTCACCCCTCCACTTT. Translating it yields CASSAGTGDSPLHF. Full variable domain (remainder filled in from reference TRBV18 and TRBJ1-6): NAGVMQNPRHLVRRRGQEARLRCSPMKGHSHVYWYRQLPEEGLKFMVYLQKENIIDESGMPKERFSAEFPKEGPSILRIQQVVRGDSAAYFCASSAGTGDSPLHFGNGTRLTVT.